The 7 T cell receptor beta chains below were found in one sample sequenced in a study of hypomethylating agent response in myelodysplastic syndrome (dated by TCRdb to the early 2020s). Libraries were constructed by the immunoSEQ multiplex PCR assay. TCRdb re-hosts the immuneACCESS table, in-frame sequences only. Its copies lack some clones; in the studies checked, an unresolved V gene accounts for under half of them, and the cause for the rest is not known. The sample includes 4,000 or so clones, with about 87% observed a single time. The ten largest account for under 15% of the sample. This specimen consisted of bone marrow, obtained before or after starting hypomethylating agent treatment for myelodysplastic syndrome (not recorded which). These receptors originate from a human donor with myelodysplastic syndrome.

The genes are TRBV5-1 and TRBJ2-3, with 12 bases lining up with TRBD2. Germline loops: CDR1 SGHRS, CDR2 YFSETQ. Trimming at V came to 4 bases and at J to 2 bases, leaving 14 bases not matched to a gene. The length of the CDR3 is 19 residues. The CDR3 loop is CASSPGRTSGTQLTDTQYF. CDR3 in DNA: TGCGCCAGCAGCCCCGGAAGGACTAGCGGGACCCAACTCACAGATACGCAGTATTTT.

V is TRBV7-2 and J is TRBJ2-5; D is perhaps TRBD2 (6 bases). The germline CDR1 and CDR2 sequences are SGHTA and FQGNSA. The germline V and J ends were trimmed by 1 base and 4 bases, with 19 bases remaining between them. CDR3 size: 17 residues. The CDR3 nucleotides are TGTGCCAGCAGCTTAGGGGGGGAGCCAGTGCCCCGAGAGACCCAGTACTTC. Translated: CASSLGGEPVPRETQYF.

This clone appeared once. This chain uses TRBV29-1 with TRBJ1-1, with D perhaps matching TRBD1 (5 bases). The germline V and J ends were trimmed by 4 bases and 4 bases, with 13 bases remaining between them. There are 13 residues in the CDR3. CDR1 SQVTM and CDR2 ANQGSEA come from the germline V gene. CDR3 sequence (DNA): TGCAGCGTTGGACACGGTAGGGGCACTGAAGCTTTCTTT. Its protein product is CSVGHGRGTEAFF.

This clone was recorded only once. The genes are TRBV28 and TRBJ2-3; 8 nucleotides line up with TRBD2. The CDR3 is made up of 20 amino acids. V dropped 4 bases and J dropped 0; count of bases not matched to a gene: 18. Germline V lookup: CDR1 MDHEN, CDR2 SYDVKM. CDR3 nucleotides: TGTGCCAGCAGTTCCTTACTACTCGGGAGGGACTCACGTAGCACAGATACGCAGTATTTT. Its protein is CASSSLLLGRDSRSTDTQYF.

J is TRBJ1-6 and V is TRBV7-3; the match to TRBD1 covers 8 bases. Trimming removed 5 bases from V and 6 bases from J; junction bases left unmatched: 3. The germline V gene encodes CDR1 SGHTA and CDR2 FQGTGA. The CDR3 runs 14 residues. The CDR3 coding sequence is TGTGCCAGCAGCGTACAGGGGGGTAATTCACCCCTCCACTTT. It translates to CASSVQGGNSPLHF. The whole variable domain, filled in from reference TRBV7-3 and TRBJ1-6, reads GAGVSQTPSNKVTEKGKYVELRCDPISGHTALYWYRQSLGQGPEFLIYFQGTGAADDSGLPNDRFFAVRPEGSVSTLKIQRTERGDSAVYLCASSVQGGNSPLHFGNGTRLTVT.

This chain uses TRBV11-2 with TRBJ2-5; TRBD1 aligns across 11 bases. The J call may be incorrect, as the DNA end agrees better with TRBJ2-7. The V gene's germline CDR1 is SGHAT and CDR2 FQNNGV. This CDR3 is built from 15 residues. CDR3 sequence: CASSLGTGGSLEQYF. DNA for the CDR3: TGTGCCAGCAGCTTAGGGACAGGGGGCTCCCTCGAGCAGTACTTC.

The chain is built from TRBV7-2 and TRBJ2-3; TRBD1 is a possible D gene (6 bases). The CDR3 length is 16 residues. In germline, CDR1 is SGHTA, CDR2 FQGNSA. Deletions cut 5 bases from V and 10 bases from J, with 25 bases between. The CDR3 nucleotides read TGTGCCAGCAGCGCGCCGCAGGGGACGGGCGGGTATCCGCAGTATTTT. Translation: CASSAPQGTGGYPQYF.